The 26 T cell receptor beta chains below all came from one sample that was sequenced in a study of blood T cell repertoires in COVID-19. Libraries were prepared by immunoSEQ multiplex PCR; TCRdb keeps only in-frame clonotypes and omits some of them. The sample yields over 200,000 clones, about 90% seen once. Material: peripheral blood. The receptors originated from a young woman who had recovered from COVID-19.

The CDR3 reads CASSSSGNNYEQYF. The CDR3 region has the DNA TGTGCCAGCAGCTCCTCAGGGAATAACTACGAGCAGTACTTC. V and J are TRBV7-3 and TRBJ2-7, with a weak D call TRBD1 (5 bases). Germline V gives CDR1 SGHTA, CDR2 FQGTGA. The CDR3 extends over 14 amino acids. V was trimmed by 4 bases and J by 3 bases, leaving 13 bases between them.

The chain employs TRBV10-1 and TRBJ2-5, with 9 bases aligning to TRBD1. Germline V lookup: CDR1 WNHNN, CDR2 SYGVQD (reference sequence). This CDR3 region has 16 residues. Germline trimming cut 6 bases from V and 5 bases from J; bases unmatched to any gene: 13. CDR3 in amino acids: CASSAGTGRFGETQYF. The CDR3 DNA sequence: TGCGCCAGCAGCGCCGGGACAGGGAGGTTCGGCGAGACCCAGTACTTC.

Only a few counts were recorded for this clone. This chain uses TRBV6-1 with TRBJ1-3, with 9 bases aligning to TRBD1. Germline-derived CDR1 and CDR2 are MNHNS and SASEGT. V trimming: 2 bases; J trimming: 7 bases; junction bases outside the gene matches: 3. There are 14 residues in the CDR3. DNA of the CDR3: TGTGCCAGCAGTGAACCGGGACAGGGTAACACCATATATTTT. It encodes CASSEPGQGNTIYF.

This clone was counted once. This chain joins TRBV5-1 and TRBJ2-1; 10 nucleotides line up with TRBD2. The germline V gene encodes CDR1 SGHRS and CDR2 YFSETQ. There are 14 residues in the CDR3. V lost 4 bases and J lost 9; bases outside the gene matches: 7. The CDR3 region has the DNA TGCGCCAGCAGCGAACTAGCGGGAAGACCTGAGCAGTTCTTC. It encodes CASSELAGRPEQFF.

The chain couples TRBV27 to TRBJ2-5; D is perhaps TRBD1 (5 bases). This CDR3 comprises 15 residues. Germline CDR1 MNHEY, CDR2 SMNVEV (reference sequence). V gave up 3 bases and J gave up 5 bases, with 16 bases separating them. Written as DNA, the CDR3 is TGTGCCAGCAGTTTGTCGGCAGGGCTGAGGGAGACCCAGTACTTC. It translates to CASSLSAGLRETQYF.

The rearrangement links TRBV7-4 to TRBJ1-6, with D possibly TRBD1 on 5 matching bases. Germline V gene sequence: CDR1 SGHVT, CDR2 SQSDAQ. CDR3 size: 16 residues. Trimming removed 3 bases from V and 9 bases from J, with 18 bases in between. The CDR3 nucleotides read TGTGCCAGCAGCTTCCCCCAAGGGGAGGGGAGTTCACCCCTCCACTTT. Translation: CASSFPQGEGSSPLHF.

V is TRBV14 and J is TRBJ2-5; TRBD1 might be the D (6 bases). V lost 0 bases and J lost 4, with 18 bases in between. This CDR3 spans 17 amino acids. Per the germline V gene, CDR1 is SGHDN and CDR2 is FVKESK. CDR3 coding DNA: TGTGCCAGCAGCCAAGATCTGGGGACACCCGTTTTAGAGACCCAGTACTTC. Translated: CASSQDLGTPVLETQYF.

CDR3 in amino acids: CASSPPRGRAEFTGANVLTF. The CDR3 nucleotides read TGTGCCAGCTCACCACCGCGCGGGAGGGCCGAATTTACTGGGGCCAACGTCCTGACTTTC. The chain combines TRBV18 with TRBJ2-6, with 9 positions matching TRBD2. Germline CDR1 reads KGHSH; CDR2 reads LQKENI. V trimming: 0 bases; J trimming: 2 bases; junction bases outside the gene matches: 11. The CDR3 has 20 amino acids.

Here the CDR3 reads CASSSNNRGLDQPQHF. CDR3 in DNA: TGTGCCAGCAGCTCGAATAACAGGGGGTTGGATCAGCCCCAGCATTTT. This chain links TRBV7-9 with TRBJ1-5; 8 bases are shared with TRBD1. The CDR3 runs 16 residues. Germline trimming cut 4 bases from V and 5 bases from J; bases unmatched to any gene: 10. Germline values: CDR1 SEHNR, CDR2 FQNEAQ (reference sequence).

The chain couples TRBV25-1 to TRBJ2-7; the match to TRBD2 covers 8 bases. J gave up 5 bases and V 4 bases, and 16 bases lay outside the gene matches. The CDR3 covers 17 residues. The germline V gene has CDR1 MGHDK and CDR2 SYGVNS. The CDR3 here is CASSGSGSEGKSHEQYF. In DNA, the CDR3 is TGTGCCAGCAGTGGAAGCGGGAGCGAGGGTAAAAGTCACGAGCAGTACTTC.

V and J are TRBV7-9 and TRBJ2-7; 8 bases are shared with TRBD1. CDR1 and CDR2 from the germline V gene are SEHNR and FQNEAQ (reference sequence). The V segment lost 5 bases and the J segment 3 bases; nucleotides outside the gene matches: 6. CDR3 length: 14 amino acids. The CDR3 spells CASSPRDRNYEQYF. The CDR3, as DNA: TGTGCCAGCAGCCCCCGGGACAGGAACTACGAGCAGTACTTC.

J is TRBJ2-1 and V is TRBV30; 11 nucleotides line up with TRBD2. The CDR3 is made up of 14 amino acids. Germline CDR1 is GTSNPN and CDR2 is SVGIG (reference sequence). Trimming removed 3 bases from V and 2 bases from J; junction bases left unmatched: 0. CDR3 protein: CAWRTSGTYNEQFF. CDR3 sequence (DNA): TGTGCCTGGAGGACTAGCGGGACCTACAATGAGCAGTTCTTC.

CDR3 nucleotide sequence: TGTGCCAGCAGTTACCCCCAGGGACAGGGCACAGATACGCAGTATTTT. It translates to CASSYPQGQGTDTQYF. The gene calls are TRBV6-2 or TRBV6-3 and TRBJ2-3; TRBD1 matches 8 bases. V dropped 2 bases and J dropped 1; count of bases not matched to a gene: 5. The CDR3 consists of 16 residues. Germline V gene sequence: CDR1 MNHEY, CDR2 SVGEGT.

The CDR3, as DNA: TGTGCCAGCAGCCCCACGGTTTCTGGAAACACCATATATTTT. Translation: CASSPTVSGNTIYF. The chain is built from TRBV9 and TRBJ1-3, with D hard to call. Germline-derived CDR1 and CDR2 are SGDLS and YYNGEE. This CDR3 region has 14 residues. Between the trimmed V and J ends, which lost 4 bases and 1 base, there was a span of 9 bases.

The genes are TRBV7-9 and TRBJ1-2; D gene uncertain. There are 13 residues in the CDR3. Trimming took 6 bases from V and 3 from J, leaving 11 bases between them. CDR1 SEHNR and CDR2 FQNEAQ come from the germline V gene (reference sequence). CDR3 amino acids: CASSPSAYYGYTF. The CDR3 bases are TGTGCCAGCAGTCCCTCTGCGTACTATGGCTACACCTTC.

The genes are TRBV2 and TRBJ1-1; D is ambiguous. The CDR3 is 11 amino acids. CDR1 SNHLY and CDR2 FYNNEI come from the germline V gene. The V end lost 7 bases, the J end lost 3 bases, and 6 bases lay between the germline ends. CDR3 coding DNA: TGTGCCAGCATCCGGGACACTGAAGCTTTCTTT. The encoded protein is CASIRDTEAFF. Together with reference TRBV2 and TRBJ1-1, the CDR3 gives the full variable domain: EPEVTQTPSHQVTQMGQEVILRCVPISNHLYFYWYRQILGQKVEFLVSFYNNEISEKSEIFDDQFSVERPDGSNFTLKIRSTKLEDSAMYFCASIRDTEAFFGQGTRLTVV.

The chain combines TRBV24-1 with TRBJ2-3, with TRBD2 matching 7 bases. V gave up 4 bases and J gave up 0 bases; unmatched junction bases: 9. Germline V gives CDR1 KGHDR, CDR2 SFDVKD. The CDR3 is made up of 17 amino acids. The CDR3 spells CATSDPIAGPSTDTQYF. CDR3 nucleotides: TGTGCCACCAGTGACCCGATAGCGGGTCCTAGCACAGATACGCAGTATTTT.

This chain uses TRBV5-4 with TRBJ2-7, with 11 nucleotides matching TRBD2. J was trimmed by 4 bases and V by 4 bases; bases with no gene match: 13. From germline, CDR1 is SGHNT and CDR2 YYREEE (reference sequence). The CDR3 is made up of 17 amino acids. The CDR3 region is CASSIGPTSGRGYEQYF. CDR3 in DNA: TGTGCCAGCAGCATAGGACCAACTAGCGGGAGAGGGTACGAGCAGTACTTC. The entire variable domain, with the rest obtained from reference TRBV5-4 and TRBJ2-7, is as follows: ETGVTQSPTHLIKTRGQQVTLRCSSQSGHNTVSWYQQALGQGPQFIFQYYREEENGRGNFPPRFSGLQFPNYSSELNVNALELDDSALYLCASSIGPTSGRGYEQYFGPGTRLTVT.

This clone was detected once. The chain employs TRBV11-2 and TRBJ2-1, with D tentatively TRBD1 (6 bases). Germline V gene data show CDR1 as SGHAT and CDR2 as FQNNGV. This CDR3 is built from 15 residues. The V gene lost 5 bases and the J gene lost 4 bases, with 15 bases spanning the gap. CDR3 bases: TGTGCCAGCAGCCCCCCCCATGGGACATACAATGAGCAGTTCTTC. It is translated as CASSPPHGTYNEQFF.

The chain employs TRBV11-3 and TRBJ2-3; 8 bases fit TRBD1. Germline CDR1 SGHNT, CDR2 YENEEA. V shed 4 bases, J shed 2 bases, and the junction held 5 bases outside the gene matches. The CDR3 spans 15 residues. This CDR3 is CASSSGTGATDTQYF. Here the CDR3 DNA reads TGTGCCAGCAGCTCCGGGACAGGCGCCACAGATACGCAGTATTTT.

The chain employs TRBV27 and TRBJ2-7; possible D gene TRBD2, 5 bases. Trimming shortened V by 5 bases and J by 2 bases, and 16 bases separated the two germline ends. The CDR3 runs 15 residues. Germline V gene sequence: CDR1 MNHEY, CDR2 SMNVEV (reference sequence). The CDR3 nucleotides are TGTGCCAGCAGTAGCACGGGGTACGGTGCCTACGAGCAGTACTTC. It is translated as CASSSTGYGAYEQYF.

V gene TRBV28 combines with J gene TRBJ2-1; 7 nucleotides align to TRBD2. Germline V gene lookup returns CDR1 MDHEN and CDR2 SYDVKM. The CDR3 extends over 15 amino acids. Trimming removed 6 bases from V and 8 bases from J; junction bases left unmatched: 13. CDR3: CASSLTGLAADEQFF. CDR3 sequence (DNA): TGTGCCAGCAGCCTTACGGGGCTAGCGGCCGATGAGCAGTTCTTC.

The chain employs TRBV5-1 and TRBJ2-7; 14 positions agree with TRBD2. The V gene end was trimmed by 10 bases and the J gene end by 6 bases; junction bases not matched to a gene: 6. The CDR3 spans 13 residues. Germline CDR1 SGHRS, CDR2 YFSETQ. CDR3 sequence reads: CAGRLAGGREQYF. The CDR3 DNA sequence: TGCGCCGGAAGACTAGCGGGAGGGCGCGAGCAGTACTTC.

The sample holds a few counts of this clone. The gene calls are TRBV30 and TRBJ1-2; TRBD1 matches 9 bases. This CDR3 spans 14 amino acids. CDR1 is GTSNPN, CDR2 SVGIG, per germline (reference sequence). J was trimmed by 7 bases and V by 2 bases; bases with no gene match: 8. The CDR3 coding sequence is TGTGCCTGGAGTTCAAACAGGGGGCTCCGTGGCTACACCTTC. Its translation: CAWSSNRGLRGYTF.

The CDR3 region has the DNA TGTGCCAGCAGCCCCCCCTTAGCACTGGCGAATGAGCAGTTCTTC. The encoded protein is CASSPPLALANEQFF. The rearrangement uses TRBV6-2 or TRBV6-3 and TRBJ2-1; D not resolved. CDR3 length: 15 residues. V dropped 6 bases and J dropped 7 bases, with 19 bases sitting between them. Germline V gives CDR1 MNHEY, CDR2 SVGEGT.

V gene TRBV5-5 combines with J gene TRBJ2-5; TRBD2 aligns across 7 bases. The CDR3 totals 14 residues. With 0 bases clipped from V and 4 bases from J, the junction kept 3 bases outside the gene matches. Germline V gene lookup returns CDR1 SGHKS and CDR2 YYEKEE (reference sequence). In DNA, the CDR3 is TGTGCCAGCAGCTTGGGGCCTAGCGGAGAGACCCAGTACTTC. This encodes CASSLGPSGETQYF.